Below are 21 T cell receptor beta chains sequenced from a single sample in a study of blood T cell repertoires in COVID-19. Sequenced by immunoSEQ multiplex PCR; TCRdb stores in-frame clones only, minus some. The repertoire holds 86,000 or so clones, with more than 60% as singletons. The sample comprised peripheral blood. The receptor source for this set is a man in his 70s with acute or convalescent COVID-19.

The gene calls are TRBV10-2 and TRBJ2-6, with D possibly being TRBD2 (6 bases). Germline CDR1 is WSHSY and CDR2 is SAAADI. The CDR3 consists of 18 residues. Trimming removed 6 bases at V and 0 bases at J, with 18 bases between. CDR3 residues: CASRGGLVGGSGANVLTF. For the CDR3, the DNA is TGCGCCAGCAGGGGTGGATTGGTGGGGGGCTCTGGGGCCAACGTCCTGACTTTC.

The V gene is TRBV29-1, the J gene TRBJ2-5; TRBD2 matches 7 bases. The CDR3 runs 14 residues. Germline CDR1 and CDR2: SQVTM and ANQGSEA. J gave up 0 bases and V 4 bases, and 5 bases lay outside the gene matches. DNA for the CDR3: TGCAGCGTTGGCGGCGGGGGTAACCAAGAGACCCAGTACTTC. Its protein is CSVGGGGNQETQYF. The whole variable domain, remainder taken from reference TRBV29-1 and TRBJ2-5, is SAVISQKPSRDICQRGTSLTIQCQVDSQVTMMFWYRQQPGQSLTLIATANQGSEATYESGFVIDKFPISRPNLTFSTLTVSNMSPEDSSIYLCSVGGGGNQETQYFGPGTRLLVL.

The chain combines TRBV11-3 with TRBJ2-1; 7 nucleotides align to TRBD1. From germline, CDR1 is SGHNT and CDR2 YENEEA. V gave up 1 base and J gave up 7 bases; unmatched junction bases: 7. CDR3 size: 15 residues. CDR3 sequence reads: CASSLGQGPDNEQFF. The DNA for the CDR3 is TGTGCCAGCAGCTTAGGACAGGGACCCGATAATGAGCAGTTCTTC.

The sample holds one count of this clone. V gene TRBV24-1 combines with J gene TRBJ1-2; 8 nucleotides agree with TRBD1. Germline V gene lookup returns CDR1 KGHDR and CDR2 SFDVKD. The CDR3 is made up of 14 amino acids. V was pared by 0 bases and J by 5 bases, with 1 base of the junction left unmatched. CDR3 nucleotide sequence: TGTGCCACCAGTGATTTGAACAGGGGGTATGGCTACACCTTC. It is translated as CATSDLNRGYGYTF.

This clone has a handful of counts. V is TRBV2 and J is TRBJ2-7, with 8 nucleotides matching TRBD1. The CDR3 has 11 amino acids. V dropped 7 bases and J dropped 8; count of bases not matched to a gene: 4. Germline V gene lookup returns CDR1 SNHLY and CDR2 FYNNEI. Here the CDR3 reads CASKGQVKQYF. The DNA for the CDR3 is TGTGCCAGCAAGGGACAGGTAAAGCAGTACTTC.

This clone was seen once. The chain combines TRBV5-6 with TRBJ1-6; D might be TRBD1 (6 bases). This CDR3 spans 16 amino acids. CDR1 is SGHDT, CDR2 YYEEEE, per germline. Trimming stripped 4 bases from V and 2 bases from J, with 13 bases between. The CDR3 region is CASSLRGGPYNSPLHF. The DNA for the CDR3 is TGTGCCAGCAGCCTCCGGGGGGGGCCCTATAATTCACCCCTCCACTTT.

The gene calls are TRBV7-2 and TRBJ2-7; 7 positions agree with TRBD1. V gave up 5 bases and J gave up 4 bases; unmatched junction bases: 8. This CDR3 is built from 14 residues. Germline-derived CDR1 and CDR2 are SGHTA and FQGNSA. The CDR3 DNA reads as TGTGCCAGCAGCCAAGGGGGCAGGGGGTACGAGCAGTACTTC. Protein sequence: CASSQGGRGYEQYF.

The rearrangement links TRBV4-2 to TRBJ2-7; TRBD2 agrees at 7 bases. The V gene end was trimmed by 0 bases and the J gene end by 0 bases; junction bases not matched to a gene: 5. Germline V gene sequence: CDR1 LGHNA, CDR2 YNFKEQ. CDR3 length: 16 residues. The CDR3 coding sequence is TGTGCCAGCAGCCAAGACAGCGGGACGAGCTCCTACGAGCAGTACTTC. Encoded protein: CASSQDSGTSSYEQYF.

V gene TRBV7-2 combines with J gene TRBJ1-6; TRBD1 matches 8 bases. CDR3 length: 15 amino acids. Per the germline V gene, CDR1 is SGHTA and CDR2 is FQGNSA. V was pared by 2 bases and J by 14 bases, with 11 bases of the junction left unmatched. CDR3 sequence reads: CASSLQGAPDGTLHF. In nucleotides, the CDR3 is TGTGCCAGCAGCTTACAGGGGGCCCCGGATGGGACCCTCCACTTT.

The J gene is TRBJ1-5, the V gene TRBV18, with D perhaps matching TRBD1 (6 bases). Deletions cut 3 bases from V and 4 bases from J, with 10 bases between. Germline-derived CDR1 and CDR2 are KGHSH and LQKENI. The CDR3 spans 14 residues. Written as DNA, the CDR3 is TGTGCCAGCTCACCCAGGGGACCTAATCAGCCCCAGCATTTT. It encodes CASSPRGPNQPQHF.

This clone was recorded once. This chain connects TRBV30 to TRBJ1-5, with a tentative D call TRBD1 (6 bases). V lost 3 bases to trimming and J lost 2 bases, with 14 bases between them. Germline CDR1 reads GTSNPN; CDR2 reads SVGIG (reference sequence). CDR3 size: 15 residues. CDR3 coding DNA: TGTGCCTGGAGCACGAGGGGGTGGGGCAATCAGCCCCAGCATTTT. This codes for CAWSTRGWGNQPQHF.

This chain links TRBV10-3 with TRBJ1-4, with a tentative D call TRBD1 (5 bases). CDR3 length: 14 amino acids. V shed 0 bases and J shed 5 bases, with 7 bases lying between them. CDR1 is ENHRY, CDR2 SYGVKD, per germline. CDR3 nucleotides: TGTGCCATCAGTGAGTCAAAGGGGAATGAAAAACTGTTTTTT. Translation: CAISESKGNEKLFF.

The sample holds one count of this clone. CDR3 residues: CASSPGGQTYGYTF. The CDR3 region has the DNA TGTGCCAGCAGCCCGGGCGGGCAGACTTATGGCTACACCTTC. The rearrangement joins TRBV5-6 to TRBJ1-2; D unclear. Per germline, CDR1 SGHDT and CDR2 YYEEEE. The CDR3 length is 14 residues. The V end was cut by 4 bases, the J end by 5 bases, with 15 bases between. The full variable domain, with the rest looked up from reference TRBV5-6 and TRBJ1-2, is DAGVTQSPTHLIKTRGQQVTLRCSPKSGHDTVSWYQQALGQGPQFIFQYYEEEERQRGNFPDRFSGHQFPNYSSELNVNALLLGDSALYLCASSPGGQTYGYTFGSGTRLTVV.

This clone was seen once. The chain links TRBV29-1 to TRBJ2-3; TRBD2 aligns across 7 bases. Germline V gene sequence: CDR1 SQVTM, CDR2 ANQGSEA. This CDR3 comprises 14 residues. The trim removed 6 bases at V and 4 bases at J, leaving 10 bases unmatched. CDR3 sequence reads: CSVELAVRADTQYF. The CDR3, as DNA: TGCAGCGTGGAGCTAGCGGTGAGGGCAGATACGCAGTATTTT.

The CDR3: CASSPISGSGNQPQHF. CDR3 DNA: TGTGCCAGCAGTCCGATCTCAGGGTCGGGCAATCAGCCCCAGCATTTT. The chain employs TRBV28 and TRBJ1-5; a weak D match, TRBD1 (5 bases). This CDR3 has 16 amino acids. CDR1 and CDR2 (germline): MDHEN, SYDVKM. Trimming took 5 bases from V and 2 from J, leaving 16 bases between them.

This chain connects TRBV6-2 or TRBV6-3 to TRBJ1-4, with 7 bases aligning to TRBD1. The CDR3 is 15 amino acids. Germline V gene sequence: CDR1 MNHEY, CDR2 SVGEGT. V was clipped by 2 bases and J by 4 bases; unmatched bases: 4. This chain's CDR3 is CASSYPDRLNEKLFF. The CDR3 DNA follows: TGTGCCAGCAGTTACCCGGACAGGCTTAATGAAAAACTGTTTTTT.

The chain recombines TRBV30 with TRBJ1-5; TRBD1 agrees at 7 bases. The V gene's germline CDR1 is GTSNPN and CDR2 SVGIG (reference sequence). CDR3 length: 15 residues. V gave up 2 bases and J gave up 4 bases; unmatched junction bases: 8. The CDR3 DNA follows: TGTGCCTGGAGTTCACCAGGGGGACGGAATCAGCCCCAGCATTTT. Residues: CAWSSPGGRNQPQHF. Looking up the rest from reference TRBV30 and TRBJ1-5 gives the full variable domain: SQTIHQWPATLVQPVGSPLSLECTVEGTSNPNLYWYRQAAGRGLQLLFYSVGIGQISSEVPQNLSASRPQDRQFILSSKKLLLSDSGFYLCAWSSPGGRNQPQHFGDGTRLSIL.

This sequence joins TRBV4-2 and TRBJ2-1; 8 positions agree with TRBD2. V was pared by 4 bases and J by 2 bases, with 7 bases of the junction left unmatched. CDR3 length: 16 amino acids. CDR1 LGHNA and CDR2 YNFKEQ come from the germline V gene. In DNA form, the CDR3 reads TGTGCCAGCAGCCCCTCGGCGGGGGGTACCTACAATGAGCAGTTCTTC. Translation gives CASSPSAGGTYNEQFF.

The rearrangement joins TRBV27 to TRBJ1-1; perhaps TRBD1 as D (6 bases). Trimming pared 5 bases from V and 1 base from J, leaving 17 bases between. The germline gives CDR1 MNHEY, CDR2 SMNVEV (reference sequence). The CDR3 has 16 residues. The CDR3 protein is CASSPQGSGWNTEAFF. In DNA form, the CDR3 reads TGTGCCAGCAGTCCACAGGGTTCCGGCTGGAACACTGAAGCTTTCTTT.

The chain uses TRBV9 and TRBJ1-1, with D unclear. The V end was cut by 4 bases, the J end by 1 base, with 14 bases between. CDR3 length equals 15 residues. The germline V gene encodes CDR1 SGDLS and CDR2 YYNGEE. CDR3 nucleotides: TGTGCCAGCAGCTTTCTCCTGGCGGGGAACACTGAAGCTTTCTTT. As protein: CASSFLLAGNTEAFF.

The rearrangement uses TRBV5-1 and TRBJ2-1; a weak D match, TRBD2 (7 bases). Trimming removed 5 bases at V and 9 bases at J, with 18 bases between. CDR1 is SGHRS, CDR2 YFSETQ, per germline. This CDR3 has 14 amino acids. CDR3 sequence: CASRVGGELVEQFF. As DNA, the CDR3 is TGCGCCAGCAGAGTAGGGGGGGAGTTGGTTGAGCAGTTCTTC.